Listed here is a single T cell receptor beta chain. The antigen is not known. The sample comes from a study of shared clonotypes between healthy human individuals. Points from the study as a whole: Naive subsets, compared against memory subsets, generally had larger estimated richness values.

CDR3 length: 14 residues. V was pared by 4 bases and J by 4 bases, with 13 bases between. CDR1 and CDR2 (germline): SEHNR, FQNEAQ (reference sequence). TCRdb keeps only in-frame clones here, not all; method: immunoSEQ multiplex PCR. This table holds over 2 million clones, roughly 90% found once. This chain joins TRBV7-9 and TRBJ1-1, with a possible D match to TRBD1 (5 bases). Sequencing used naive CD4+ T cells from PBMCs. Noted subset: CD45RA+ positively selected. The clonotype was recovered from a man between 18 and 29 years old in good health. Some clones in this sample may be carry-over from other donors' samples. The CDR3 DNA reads TGTGCCAGCAGCTCGATCCAGGGAGGCACTGAAGCTTTCTTT. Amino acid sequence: CASSSIQGGTEAFF.